This record covers a single TCR beta chain. The record originates from a study of blood T cell repertoires in COVID-19. As for the study in general: The samples span acute and convalescent COVID-19 from the United States, Italy and Spain. T cells, B-cell-depleted T cells, or PBMCs provided the cDNA or gDNA that served as material.

Original data processing: By means of reference gene primer amplification, nucleated cell counts were estimated. Assay: immunoSEQ multiplex PCR; the TCRdb copy retains only in-frame clones and omits some. V, J and clone size are taken as reported in that table, and D and trimming were inferred from the DNA itself. The repertoire holds around 170,000 clones, with roughly 83% as singletons. Trimming took off 5 bases at V and 4 bases at J, with 24 bases between the two ends. The CDR3 has 18 amino acids. The germline V gene encodes CDR1 LNHDA and CDR2 SQIVND (reference sequence). The sample consisted of peripheral blood. The receptor was isolated from a woman in her fifties or sixties with acute or convalescent COVID-19. This chain joins TRBV19 and TRBJ1-3; maybe TRBD1 (5 bases). The CDR3 sequence is CASSGDPRQPLVGNTIYF. Written as DNA, the CDR3 is TGTGCCAGTAGTGGTGATCCCCGACAGCCCCTAGTCGGAAACACCATATATTTT.